These 32 T cell receptor beta chains originate from one sample sequenced in a study of CD8+CD57+ T cells in acquired aplastic anemia. Using genomic DNA as the template, TCR beta VDJ and CDR3 profiling was carried out. One entry per CDR3 protein results from TCRdb running MiXCR on the reads. The data hold roughly 160,000 distinct CDR3 sequences, with about two thirds observed a single time. Patients chosen for sequencing had CD8+CD57+ cells that had expanded, as shown by flow cytometry. Sequenced sample: sorted CD4+, CD8+, or CD8+CD57+ T cells (not recorded which) from PBMCs. These receptors were collected from a human donor with aplastic anemia.

This chain connects TRBV7-3 to TRBJ2-1, with D unresolved. This CDR3 spans 12 amino acids. Trimming cost V 5 bases and J 9 bases, with 11 bases left between them. From germline, CDR1 is SGHTA and CDR2 FQGTGA. The CDR3 reads CASSGADGEQFF. CDR3 DNA sequence: TGTGCCAGCAGCGGCGCCGACGGTGAGCAGTTCTTC.

This clonotype was seen once. The rearrangement links TRBV5-1 to TRBJ1-3; 8 nucleotides match TRBD1. The CDR3 sequence is 17 residues long. V dropped 4 bases and J dropped 7; count of bases not matched to a gene: 16. Germline V gives CDR1 SGHRS, CDR2 YFSETQ. The CDR3 is CASSPLGNPDRVNTIYF. The CDR3, as DNA: TGCGCCAGCAGCCCACTCGGTAATCCGGACAGGGTGAACACCATATATTTT.

This clonotype came up a few times. CDR3: CASSGTANTEAFF. CDR3 nucleotide sequence: TGTGCCAGCAGTGGGACAGCAAACACTGAAGCTTTCTTT. The gene calls are TRBV2 and TRBJ1-1; perhaps TRBD1 as D (6 bases). V dropped 4 bases and J dropped 2 bases, with 8 bases sitting between them. The germline V gene has CDR1 SNHLY and CDR2 FYNNEI. CDR3 size: 13 residues. Full variable domain (rest looked up from reference TRBV2 and TRBJ1-1): EPEVTQTPSHQVTQMGQEVILRCVPISNHLYFYWYRQILGQKVEFLVSFYNNEISEKSEIFDDQFSVERPDGSNFTLKIRSTKLEDSAMYFCASSGTANTEAFFGQGTRLTVV.

J is TRBJ2-7 and V is TRBV20-1; 13 nucleotides match TRBD2. After removal of 5 bases from V and 2 bases from J, the junction contained 3 bases not matched to a gene. This CDR3 has 14 amino acids. The germline gives CDR1 DFQATT, CDR2 SNEGSKA (reference sequence). In nucleotides, the CDR3 is TGCAGTGCTGCACTAGCGGGAGGGGCCTACGAGCAGTACTTC. It encodes CSAALAGGAYEQYF.

This chain links TRBV10-1 with TRBJ2-5; D is possibly TRBD1 (5 bases). Germline V gene data show CDR1 as WNHNN and CDR2 as SYGVQD (reference sequence). The CDR3 length is 16 residues. V lost 8 bases, J lost 7 bases, and 26 bases lay in between. CDR3 in amino acids: CASVPLPLGDQGTQYF. The CDR3 DNA reads as TGCGCCAGCGTGCCCCTTCCACTTGGGGATCAGGGGACCCAGTACTTC.

V and J are TRBV2 and TRBJ2-7; TRBD1 might be the D (6 bases). V lost 7 bases, J lost 6 bases, and 16 bases lay in between. Germline assignment: CDR1 SNHLY and CDR2 FYNNEI. The length of the CDR3 is 13 residues. CDR3 nucleotide sequence: TGTGCCAGCATCCCCCAGGGGCTTGGCGAGCAGTACTTC. This translates into CASIPQGLGEQYF. The complete variable domain, with remaining parts taken from reference TRBV2 and TRBJ2-7, reads EPEVTQTPSHQVTQMGQEVILRCVPISNHLYFYWYRQILGQKVEFLVSFYNNEISEKSEIFDDQFSVERPDGSNFTLKIRSTKLEDSAMYFCASIPQGLGEQYFGPGTRLTVT.

This rearrangement joins TRBV7-9 to TRBJ2-3; D is uncertain. Trimming cost V 2 bases and J 1 base, with 10 bases left between them. The CDR3 length is 15 residues. Germline CDR1 reads SEHNR; CDR2 reads FQNEAQ (reference sequence). Here the CDR3 reads CASSLSGFRTDTQYF. CDR3 DNA sequence: TGTGCCAGCAGCTTATCGGGTTTTCGCACAGATACGCAGTATTTT.

This rearrangement joins TRBV6-4 to TRBJ1-2; weak D call: TRBD1 (6 bases). The CDR3 spans 16 residues. The ends were cut back, 5 bases at V and 4 bases at J, with 20 bases in the middle. CDR1 and CDR2 (germline): MRHNA, SNTAGT. The CDR3 spells CASSYPRQAGVYGYTF. CDR3 bases: TGTGCCAGCAGTTACCCTCGACAGGCCGGGGTCTATGGCTACACCTTC.

The V call is TRBV7-3, the J call TRBJ2-1; 11 bases map to TRBD1. The CDR3 has 14 residues. Germline CDR1 SGHTA, CDR2 FQGTGA. The V segment lost 2 bases and the J segment 7 bases; nucleotides outside the gene matches: 1. The DNA for the CDR3 is TGTGCCAGCAGCTTAGGGACAGGGGGGAATGAGCAGTTCTTC. Translation: CASSLGTGGNEQFF.

The gene calls are TRBV5-1 and TRBJ1-3; weak D call: TRBD1 (5 bases). Looked up from germline, CDR1 is SGHRS and CDR2 is YFSETQ. V lost 4 bases and J lost 3, with 14 bases in between. CDR3 length: 15 amino acids. CDR3 nucleotides: TGCGCCAGCAGCCCGGGACTACCCATTGGAAACACCATATATTTT. It codes for CASSPGLPIGNTIYF.

This sequence joins TRBV7-8 and TRBJ2-2; D possibly corresponds to TRBD2 (5 bases). This CDR3 has 15 residues. Germline lookup yields CDR1 SGHVS and CDR2 FQNEAQ. V was trimmed by 2 bases and J by 3 bases, leaving 10 bases between them. The CDR3 coding sequence is TGTGCCAGCAGCTTAACGACTACTCACACCGGGGAGCTGTTTTTT. Protein: CASSLTTTHTGELFF.

This clonotype was picked up one time. The chain couples TRBV29-1 to TRBJ2-7, with D possibly TRBD2 on 5 matching bases. The germline V gene encodes CDR1 SQVTM and CDR2 ANQGSEA. Trimming pared 5 bases from V and 7 bases from J, leaving 21 bases between. This CDR3 has 14 amino acids. The CDR3 sequence: CSVLLGSEDGEQYF. The CDR3 DNA reads as TGCAGCGTTCTGCTGGGGAGTGAGGACGGGGAGCAGTACTTC.

This clonotype is a singleton in its sample. This chain uses TRBV7-4 with TRBJ2-7; 10 nucleotides agree with TRBD1. The V and J ends lost 5 bases and 4 bases, in that order; junction bases with no gene match: 5. The CDR3 is made up of 14 amino acids. Germline values: CDR1 SGHVT, CDR2 SQSDAQ. The CDR3 DNA is TGTGCCAGCAGCCGCGGGACAGGGGTTTACGAGCAGTACTTC. This encodes CASSRGTGVYEQYF.

Only a few counts were recorded for this clonotype. This chain uses TRBV19 with TRBJ1-2; 7 bases fit TRBD1. Losses at the gene ends were 5 bases for V and 4 bases for J; bases not matched to a gene: 10. This CDR3 has 15 amino acids. Germline CDR1 is LNHDA and CDR2 is SQIVND (reference sequence). CDR3 residues: CASSPRARQGYGYTF. DNA for the CDR3: TGTGCCAGTAGTCCGAGGGCCCGACAGGGCTATGGCTACACCTTC.

This clonotype appeared a single time. The chain is built from TRBV7-8 and TRBJ2-7; 10 bases fit TRBD1. Germline trimming cut 6 bases from V and 9 bases from J; bases unmatched to any gene: 11. CDR1 is SGHVS, CDR2 FQNEAQ, per germline. The CDR3 length is 14 residues. CDR3 nucleotides: TGTGCCAGCAGGAGGGGGACAGGGGAATTCGGGCAGTACTTC. It yields the protein CASRRGTGEFGQYF.

The J gene is TRBJ2-5, the V gene TRBV7-2; 14 positions match TRBD2. The CDR3 spans 16 residues. Looked up from germline, CDR1 is SGHTA and CDR2 is FQGNSA. V lost 5 bases, J lost 7 bases, and 9 bases stayed unmatched. In DNA, the CDR3 is TGTGCCAGCAGCGCCCGGACTAGCGGGGGGATTGGGACCCAGTACTTC. This translates into CASSARTSGGIGTQYF.

Regarding this clonotype: Germline is not matched at one junction end, which may reflect a read error. The chain recombines TRBV10-2 with TRBJ2-3, with D possibly being TRBD1 or TRBD2 (6 bases each). Per the germline V gene, CDR1 is WSHSY and CDR2 is SAAADI. The CDR3 runs to 13 residues. CDR3 sequence: CASTGAPTDTQYF. Written as DNA, the CDR3 is TGTGCCAGCACGGGGGCCCCCACAGATACGCAGTATTTT.

The chain recombines TRBV2 with TRBJ2-2, with 10 bases identical to TRBD1. Germline V lookup: CDR1 SNHLY, CDR2 FYNNEI. The ends lost 2 bases at V and 6 bases at J; junction bases unmatched: 6. This CDR3 contains 16 residues. The CDR3 nucleotides read TGTGCCAGCAGTGAAAGGGACAGGGGTATCGCCGGGGAGCTGTTTTTT. Translating gives CASSERDRGIAGELFF. Full variable domain (rest looked up from reference TRBV2 and TRBJ2-2): EPEVTQTPSHQVTQMGQEVILRCVPISNHLYFYWYRQILGQKVEFLVSFYNNEISEKSEIFDDQFSVERPDGSNFTLKIRSTKLEDSAMYFCASSERDRGIAGELFFGEGSRLTVL.

The chain employs TRBV5-5 and TRBJ1-5; D gene uncertain. Germline assignment: CDR1 SGHKS and CDR2 YYEKEE (reference sequence). Trimming took off 0 bases at V and 1 base at J, with 11 bases between the two ends. The CDR3 is 16 amino acids. This CDR3 is CASSLDWGRSNQPQHF. The CDR3 DNA reads TGTGCCAGCAGCTTGGATTGGGGAAGGAGCAATCAGCCCCAGCATTTT.

The genes are TRBV9 and TRBJ2-1; TRBD2 matches 9 bases. CDR1 is SGDLS, CDR2 YYNGEE, per germline. With 0 bases clipped from V and 6 bases from J, the junction kept 10 bases outside the gene matches. The CDR3 runs 17 residues. The CDR3 DNA is TGTGCCAGCAGCGTAGATCTGGTGCGGGGGGGCGGCAATGAGCAGTTCTTC. Translated, it gives CASSVDLVRGGGNEQFF.

The chain links TRBV10-2 to TRBJ1-5; 11 bases are shared with TRBD1. V was clipped by 1 base and J by 6 bases; unmatched bases: 2. Germline CDR1 WSHSY, CDR2 SAAADI. The CDR3 sequence is 15 residues long. CDR3 DNA sequence: TGCGCCAGCAGTGAGTGGACAGGGGGCGGTCAGCCCCAGCATTTT. As protein: CASSEWTGGGQPQHF.

This chain uses TRBV20-1 with TRBJ2-1; 9 bases align to TRBD2. Per germline, CDR1 DFQATT and CDR2 SNEGSKA (reference sequence). This CDR3 region has 13 residues. V was pared by 2 bases and J by 7 bases, with 3 bases of the junction left unmatched. The CDR3 region is CSARRREGNEQFF. CDR3 bases: TGCAGTGCTAGAAGGCGGGAGGGGAATGAGCAGTTCTTC.

This clonotype was seen a few times. The CDR3 is CSASSRQGPYTF. In nucleotides, the CDR3 is TGCAGTGCTAGCTCAAGACAGGGTCCTTACACCTTC. The V call is TRBV20-1, the J call TRBJ1-2; 7 bases align to TRBD1. Germline values: CDR1 DFQATT, CDR2 SNEGSKA (reference sequence). This CDR3 is built from 12 residues. V was clipped by 3 bases and J by 11 bases; unmatched bases: 9.

CDR3 nucleotides: TGTGCCAGCAGCGAGGTGGCGGGGGGGTGGGCCAATGAGCAGTTCTTC. Its translation: CASSEVAGGWANEQFF. The chain links TRBV9 to TRBJ2-1; 9 bases match TRBD2. The CDR3 totals 16 residues. V dropped 3 bases and J dropped 6; count of bases not matched to a gene: 10. Germline V gene lookup returns CDR1 SGDLS and CDR2 YYNGEE.

The V gene is TRBV5-4, the J gene TRBJ2-5; a weak D match, TRBD2 (6 bases). The CDR3 totals 15 residues. The V and J ends lost 3 bases and 5 bases respectively, with 17 bases between them. Germline lookup yields CDR1 SGHNT and CDR2 YYREEE (reference sequence). CDR3 sequence (DNA): TGTGCCAGCAGCTCCCCCGGGGGAGGCGTGGAGACCCAGTACTTC. Residues: CASSSPGGGVETQYF.

V and J are TRBV5-1 and TRBJ1-6, with D maybe TRBD1 (6 bases). Trimming took off 3 bases at V and 4 bases at J, with 14 bases between the two ends. Germline lookup yields CDR1 SGHRS and CDR2 YFSETQ. The CDR3 totals 16 residues. The CDR3 DNA sequence: TGCGCCAGCAGCTCGGACAGCCCTTCGTATAATTCACCCCTCCACTTT. This encodes CASSSDSPSYNSPLHF.

A word on this clonotype: Relative to the germline gene, one junction end is altered; a read error may explain this. The rearrangement uses TRBV5-1 and TRBJ1-5; unclear D gene. This CDR3 has 13 residues. The germline V gene has CDR1 SGHRS and CDR2 YFSETQ. In nucleotides, the CDR3 is TGCGCCAGCAGCTTGGCGGGGAATCAGACCCAGCATTTT. As protein: CASSLAGNQTQHF.

In its sample, this clonotype was seen many times. Its ends do not fully match the called genes, so a read error is possible. The V and J genes are TRBV5-1 and TRBJ2-3; D is unresolved. The CDR3 runs 12 residues. CDR1 is SGHRS, CDR2 YFSETQ, per germline. The CDR3: CASSLSTDTQYF. In nucleotides, the CDR3 is TGTGCCAGCAGCTTGAGCACAGATACGCAGTATTTT.

This clonotype showed up just a few times. J is TRBJ2-2 and V is TRBV19; the D gene is possibly TRBD1 (6 bases). The CDR3 spans 15 residues. V was clipped by 5 bases and J by 7 bases, with 17 bases between them. The germline gives CDR1 LNHDA, CDR2 SQIVND (reference sequence). The CDR3 DNA reads TGTGCCAGTAGTCTGGCGCACAGGGCATTCGGGGAGCTGTTTTTT. This translates into CASSLAHRAFGELFF.

Only a few counts were recorded for this clonotype. The J gene is TRBJ2-5, the V gene TRBV20-1; 8 nucleotides line up with TRBD2. Germline CDR1 and CDR2: DFQATT and SNEGSKA (reference sequence). The CDR3 sequence is 15 residues long. V dropped 5 bases and J dropped 4; count of bases not matched to a gene: 12. In DNA form, the CDR3 reads TGCAGTGCTCCCCGAGGTTCAGCGGGGGCAGAGACCCAGTACTTC. Encoded protein: CSAPRGSAGAETQYF.

The V gene is TRBV19, the J gene TRBJ2-5, with TRBD1 matching 7 bases. Per germline, CDR1 LNHDA and CDR2 SQIVND (reference sequence). The ends lost 5 bases at V and 5 bases at J; junction bases unmatched: 8. The CDR3 runs to 14 residues. CDR3 nucleotides: TGTGCCAGTAGTTGGGACAGCAAGAGGGAGACCCAGTACTTC. It codes for CASSWDSKRETQYF.

The chain combines TRBV24-1 with TRBJ2-3; the match to TRBD1 covers 9 bases. Germline V gene sequence: CDR1 KGHDR, CDR2 SFDVKD. The ends lost 6 bases at V and 1 base at J; junction bases unmatched: 4. This CDR3 region has 15 residues. Here the CDR3 reads CATSKDRGGTDTQYF. CDR3 sequence (DNA): TGTGCCACCAGTAAGGACAGGGGCGGCACAGATACGCAGTATTTT.